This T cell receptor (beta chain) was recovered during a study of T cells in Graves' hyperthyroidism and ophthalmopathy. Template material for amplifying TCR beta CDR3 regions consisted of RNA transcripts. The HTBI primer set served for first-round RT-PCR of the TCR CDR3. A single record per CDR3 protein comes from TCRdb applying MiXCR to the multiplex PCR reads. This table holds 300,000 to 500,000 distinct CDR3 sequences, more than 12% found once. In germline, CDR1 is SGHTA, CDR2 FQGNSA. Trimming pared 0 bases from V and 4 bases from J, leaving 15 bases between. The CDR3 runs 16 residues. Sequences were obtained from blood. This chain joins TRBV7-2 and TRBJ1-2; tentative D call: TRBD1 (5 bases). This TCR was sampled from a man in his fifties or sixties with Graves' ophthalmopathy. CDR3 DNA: TGTGCCAGCAGCTTAGCGCTGGGGGAGAGGAGCTATGGCTACACCTTC. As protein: CASSLALGERSYGYTF.